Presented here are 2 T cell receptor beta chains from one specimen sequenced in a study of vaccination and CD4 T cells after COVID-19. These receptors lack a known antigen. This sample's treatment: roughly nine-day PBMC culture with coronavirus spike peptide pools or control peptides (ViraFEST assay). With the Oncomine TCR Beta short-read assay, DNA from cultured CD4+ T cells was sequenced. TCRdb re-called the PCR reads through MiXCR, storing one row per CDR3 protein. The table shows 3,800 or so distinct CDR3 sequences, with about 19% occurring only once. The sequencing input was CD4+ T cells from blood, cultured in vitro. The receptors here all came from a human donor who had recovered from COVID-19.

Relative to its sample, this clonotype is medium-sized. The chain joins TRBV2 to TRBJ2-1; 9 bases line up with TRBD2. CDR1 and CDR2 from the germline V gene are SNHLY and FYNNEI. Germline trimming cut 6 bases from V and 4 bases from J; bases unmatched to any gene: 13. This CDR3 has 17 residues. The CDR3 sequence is CASSPLSGGDLYNEQFF. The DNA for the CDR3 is TGTGCCAGCAGCCCCCTTAGCGGGGGCGACCTTTACAATGAGCAGTTCTTC.

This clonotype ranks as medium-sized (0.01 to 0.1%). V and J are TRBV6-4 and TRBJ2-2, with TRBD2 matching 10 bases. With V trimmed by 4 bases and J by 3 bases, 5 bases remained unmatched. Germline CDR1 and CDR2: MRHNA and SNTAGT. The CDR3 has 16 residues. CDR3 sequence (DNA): TGTGCCAGCAGTGTGGAAGCGGGGGGGCACACCGGGGAGCTGTTTTTT. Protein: CASSVEAGGHTGELFF.